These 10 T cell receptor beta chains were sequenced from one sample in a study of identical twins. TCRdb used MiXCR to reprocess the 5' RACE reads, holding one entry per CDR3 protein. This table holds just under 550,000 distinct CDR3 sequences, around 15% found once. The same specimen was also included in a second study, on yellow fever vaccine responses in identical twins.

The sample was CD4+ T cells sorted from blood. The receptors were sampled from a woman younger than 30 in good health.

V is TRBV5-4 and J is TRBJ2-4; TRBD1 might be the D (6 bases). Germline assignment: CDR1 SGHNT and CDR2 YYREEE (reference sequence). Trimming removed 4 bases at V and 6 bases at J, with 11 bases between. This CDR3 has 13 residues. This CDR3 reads CASSSRDTNIQYF. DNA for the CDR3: TGTGCCAGCAGCAGCCGGGACACAAACATTCAGTACTTC. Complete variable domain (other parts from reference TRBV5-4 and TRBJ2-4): ETGVTQSPTHLIKTRGQQVTLRCSSQSGHNTVSWYQQALGQGPQFIFQYYREEENGRGNFPPRFSGLQFPNYSSELNVNALELDDSALYLCASSSRDTNIQYFGAGTRLSVL.

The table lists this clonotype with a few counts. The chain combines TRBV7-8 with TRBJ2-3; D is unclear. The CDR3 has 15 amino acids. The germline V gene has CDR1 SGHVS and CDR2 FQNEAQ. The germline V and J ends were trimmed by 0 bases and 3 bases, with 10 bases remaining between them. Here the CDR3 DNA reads TGTGCCAGCAGCTTAGCGGGCTACGGGACAGATACGCAGTATTTT. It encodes CASSLAGYGTDTQYF.

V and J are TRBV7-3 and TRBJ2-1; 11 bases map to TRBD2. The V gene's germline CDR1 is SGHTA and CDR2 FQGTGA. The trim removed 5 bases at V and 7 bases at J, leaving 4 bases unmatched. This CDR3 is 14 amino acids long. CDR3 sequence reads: CASSPLAGGNEQFF. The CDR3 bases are TGTGCCAGCAGCCCCCTAGCGGGAGGAAATGAGCAGTTCTTC.

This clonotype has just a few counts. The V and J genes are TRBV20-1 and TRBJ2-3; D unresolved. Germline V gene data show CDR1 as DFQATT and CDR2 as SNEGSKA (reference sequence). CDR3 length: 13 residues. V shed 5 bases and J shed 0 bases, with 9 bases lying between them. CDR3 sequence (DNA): TGCAGTGCTTATGAGCGAAGCACAGATACGCAGTATTTT. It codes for CSAYERSTDTQYF.

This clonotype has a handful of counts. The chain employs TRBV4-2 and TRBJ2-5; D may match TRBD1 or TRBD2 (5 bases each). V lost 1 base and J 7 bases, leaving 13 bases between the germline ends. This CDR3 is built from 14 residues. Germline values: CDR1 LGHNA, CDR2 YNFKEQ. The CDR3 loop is CASSQVDREGTQYF. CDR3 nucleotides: TGTGCCAGCAGCCAAGTCGACAGAGAGGGGACCCAGTACTTC.

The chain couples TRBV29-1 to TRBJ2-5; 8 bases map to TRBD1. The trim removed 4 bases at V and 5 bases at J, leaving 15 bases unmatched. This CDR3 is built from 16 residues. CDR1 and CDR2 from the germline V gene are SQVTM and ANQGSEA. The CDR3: CSVAVGPTGVQETQYF. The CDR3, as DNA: TGCAGCGTTGCCGTGGGCCCGACAGGGGTGCAGGAGACCCAGTACTTC. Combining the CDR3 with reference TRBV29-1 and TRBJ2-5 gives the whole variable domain SAVISQKPSRDICQRGTSLTIQCQVDSQVTMMFWYRQQPGQSLTLIATANQGSEATYESGFVIDKFPISRPNLTFSTLTVSNMSPEDSSIYLCSVAVGPTGVQETQYFGPGTRLLVL.

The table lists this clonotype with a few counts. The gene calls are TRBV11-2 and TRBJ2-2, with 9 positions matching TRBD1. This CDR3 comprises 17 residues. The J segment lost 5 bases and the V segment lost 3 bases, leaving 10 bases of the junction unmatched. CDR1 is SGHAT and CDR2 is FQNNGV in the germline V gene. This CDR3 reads CASSLSRRTGVTGELFF. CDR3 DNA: TGTGCCAGCAGCTTGTCCCGAAGGACAGGGGTAACCGGGGAGCTGTTTTTT.

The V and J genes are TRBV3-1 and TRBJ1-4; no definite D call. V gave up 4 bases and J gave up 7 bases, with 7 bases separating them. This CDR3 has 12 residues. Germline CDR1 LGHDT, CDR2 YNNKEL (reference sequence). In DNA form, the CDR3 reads TGTGCCAGCAGCCCCGGGAGTGAAAAACTGTTTTTT. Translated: CASSPGSEKLFF.

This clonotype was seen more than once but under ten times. CDR3 sequence reads: CASKGTTTGDNEQFF. CDR3 bases: TGTGCCAGCAAGGGGACAACAACAGGGGACAATGAGCAGTTCTTC. The chain recombines TRBV27 with TRBJ2-1, with 7 nucleotides matching TRBD1. Germline lookup yields CDR1 MNHEY and CDR2 SMNVEV (reference sequence). This CDR3 is built from 15 residues. The V and J ends lost 7 bases and 5 bases, in that order; junction bases with no gene match: 11.

CDR3 nucleotides: TGCAGTGCTAGAGAACAGCCAGATACGCAGTATTTT. Encoded protein: CSAREQPDTQYF. The chain links TRBV20-1 to TRBJ2-3; D not resolved. The CDR3 runs 12 residues. The germline V gene has CDR1 DFQATT and CDR2 SNEGSKA (reference sequence). V was trimmed by 0 bases and J by 4 bases, leaving 5 bases between them.